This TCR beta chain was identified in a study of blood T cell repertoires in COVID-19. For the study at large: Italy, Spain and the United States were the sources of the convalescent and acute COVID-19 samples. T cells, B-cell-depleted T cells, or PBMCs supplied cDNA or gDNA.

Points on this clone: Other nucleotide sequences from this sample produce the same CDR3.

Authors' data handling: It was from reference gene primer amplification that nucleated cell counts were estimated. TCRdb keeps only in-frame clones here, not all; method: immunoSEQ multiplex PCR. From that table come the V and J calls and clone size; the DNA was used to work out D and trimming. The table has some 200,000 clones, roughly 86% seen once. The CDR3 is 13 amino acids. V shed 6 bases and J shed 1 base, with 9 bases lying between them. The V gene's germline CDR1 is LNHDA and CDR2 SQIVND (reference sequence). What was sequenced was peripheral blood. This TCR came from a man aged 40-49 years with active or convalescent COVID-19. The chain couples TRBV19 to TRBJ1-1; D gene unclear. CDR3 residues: CASSQTRNTEAFF. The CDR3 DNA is TGTGCCAGTAGCCAGACACGGAACACTGAAGCTTTCTTT.